The rows below give T cell receptor beta chains drawn from one sample of a study of blood T cell repertoires in COVID-19. Sequencing used immunoSEQ multiplex PCR; TCRdb keeps in-frame clones, though not all of them. The data show about 150,000 clones, with 87% seen just once and under 4.5% held by the top ten. Sequencing was carried out using PBMCs or T cells enriched from blood (not recorded which). These receptors originate from a woman between 35 and 50 years old who had been exposed to COVID-19. The CDR3 runs from the conserved cysteine through the conserved F or W. A D gene is named only where the DNA matches it firmly. The listing skips clone size in some rows; elsewhere it reads once, few, many or a size class.

d_gene: NA; j_gene: TRBJ2-5; abundance: few; v_gene: TRBV3-1/TRBV3-2; CDR3aa: CASSQGKETQYF; CDR3nt: TGTGCCAGCAGCCAGGGCAAAGAGACCCAGTACTTC
d_gene: TRBD1; j_gene: TRBJ1-4; abundance: NA; v_gene: TRBV3-1/TRBV3-2; CDR3aa: CASSQGPTGEDEKLFF; CDR3nt: TGTGCCAGCAGCCAAGGCCCGACAGGGGAGGATGAAAAACTGTTTTTT
d_gene: NA; j_gene: TRBJ2-7; abundance: NA; v_gene: TRBV3-1/TRBV3-2; CDR3aa: CASSRNRVEQYF; CDR3nt: TGTGCCAGCAGCCGCAACAGGGTCGAGCAGTACTTC
d_gene: TRBD1; j_gene: TRBJ2-5; abundance: NA; v_gene: TRBV11-2; CDR3aa: CASSLLPGQGIGGETQYF; CDR3nt: TGTGCCAGCAGCTTACTTCCTGGACAGGGTATAGGGGGAGAGACCCAGTACTTC
d_gene: TRBD1; j_gene: TRBJ1-1; abundance: NA; v_gene: TRBV19; CDR3aa: CASSPVRTGSTEAFF; CDR3nt: TGTGCCAGTAGTCCCGTTCGGACAGGGAGCACTGAAGCTTTCTTT
d_gene: NA; j_gene: TRBJ2-1; abundance: NA; v_gene: TRBV6-5; CDR3aa: CASSYGGGSDEQFF; CDR3nt: TGTGCCAGCAGTTACGGGGGCGGGAGTGATGAGCAGTTCTTC
d_gene: TRBD1; j_gene: TRBJ1-4; abundance: NA; v_gene: TRBV3-1/TRBV3-2; CDR3aa: CASSSTGATNEKLFF; CDR3nt: TGTGCCAGCAGTTCCACAGGGGCAACTAATGAAAAACTGTTTTTT
d_gene: NA; j_gene: TRBJ2-2; abundance: NA; v_gene: TRBV9; CDR3aa: CASSVARNTGELFF; CDR3nt: TGTGCCAGCAGCGTAGCCAGAAACACCGGGGAGCTGTTTTTT
d_gene: NA; j_gene: TRBJ1-4; abundance: NA; v_gene: TRBV11-2; CDR3aa: CASSPGTTNEKLFF; CDR3nt: TGTGCCAGCAGCCCAGGGACAACTAATGAAAAACTGTTTTTT
d_gene: TRBD1; j_gene: TRBJ1-2; abundance: few; v_gene: TRBV5-1; CDR3aa: CASSLEVRGVSGYTF; CDR3nt: TGCGCCAGCAGCTTGGAGGTCAGGGGGGTTTCTGGCTACACCTTC
d_gene: TRBD2; j_gene: TRBJ2-3; abundance: NA; v_gene: TRBV12-3/TRBV12-4; CDR3aa: CASSLGGGFAQYF; CDR3nt: TGTGCCAGCAGTTTAGGGGGGGGTTTTGCGCAGTATTTT